Below, 19 T cell receptor beta chains from the same sample are listed, as sequenced in a study of T-cell memory formation after mild COVID-19 (dated by TCRdb to 2020 to 2023). The protocol used for the library was 5' RACE. TCRdb lists the instrument as Illumina NovaSeq 6000. TCRdb reran the public reads through fastp at Q25 and MiXCR, keeping productive beta chains. All rows with the same CDR3 protein become a single entry with the most common DNA and genes. The sample table contains about 68,000 distinct CDR3 sequences; only one count was recorded for 15% to 20% of them. The ten largest clonotypes hold around 29% of the sample. The source material was PBMCs or a T cell subset sorted from them (not recorded which). The receptors were sampled from an adult woman who had mild COVID-19 (a few samples of this study predate the infection). The sample titles of this study are shuffled in the database, so cell type and time point are left out; the donor was told from shared clones.

The CDR3 DNA sequence: TGTGCCAGTAGTACCTCACTTGAGCAGTTCTTC. Translation: CASSTSLEQFF. The V and J genes are TRBV19 and TRBJ2-1; D gene ambiguous. The germline CDR1 and CDR2 sequences are LNHDA and SQIVND (reference sequence). This CDR3 comprises 11 residues. V lost 4 bases and J lost 9, with 7 bases in between.

The table lists this clonotype with a few counts. The CDR3 nucleotides read TGTGCCAGCAGCCCAGGGGCGAACGAGCAGTACTTC. Translating it yields CASSPGANEQYF. The rearrangement uses TRBV3-1 and TRBJ2-7; weak D call: TRBD1 (6 bases). The CDR3 contains 12 residues. Germline CDR1 is LGHDT and CDR2 is YNNKEL (reference sequence). V shed 4 bases and J shed 5 bases, with 9 bases lying between them.

This clonotype was detected only a few times. The chain combines TRBV2 with TRBJ1-5; D gene unclear. Germline V gene data show CDR1 as SNHLY and CDR2 as FYNNEI. V shed 2 bases and J shed 0 bases, with 8 bases lying between them. The CDR3 has 15 residues. The CDR3 DNA reads as TGTGCCAGCAGTGAACTCCGGTTTAGCAATCAGCCCCAGCATTTT. Protein sequence: CASSELRFSNQPQHF.

The table lists this clonotype with a few counts. The chain couples TRBV11-1 to TRBJ2-7, with TRBD2 matching over 10 bases. The CDR3 totals 16 residues. Unmatched junction bases numbered 6, after V lost 2 bases and J lost 2 bases. From germline, CDR1 is SGHAT and CDR2 FQDESV (reference sequence). In nucleotides, the CDR3 is TGTGCCAGCAGCTTAACGTCTACTAGCGGGGCCTACGAGCAGTACTTC. Translation: CASSLTSTSGAYEQYF. Looking up the rest from reference TRBV11-1 and TRBJ2-7 gives the full variable domain: EAEVAQSPRYKITEKSQAVAFWCDPISGHATLYWYRQILGQGPELLVQFQDESVVDDSQLPKDRFSAERLKGVDSTLKIQPAELGDSAMYLCASSLTSTSGAYEQYFGPGTRLTVT.

The V and J genes are TRBV7-9 and TRBJ1-2; D not resolved. Germline V gives CDR1 SEHNR, CDR2 FQNEAQ (reference sequence). V shed 5 bases and J shed 0 bases, with 19 bases lying between them. This CDR3 spans 17 amino acids. CDR3 in amino acids: CASSNNAGFPANYGYTF. The CDR3, as DNA: TGTGCCAGCAGCAATAATGCCGGGTTTCCCGCTAACTATGGCTACACCTTC.

This clonotype was counted only a few times. The chain combines TRBV30 with TRBJ2-2; D might be TRBD1 or TRBD2, each matching 5 bases. The ends were cut back, 4 bases at V and 4 bases at J, with 7 bases in the middle. Per germline, CDR1 GTSNPN and CDR2 SVGIG (reference sequence). This CDR3 is 12 amino acids long. CDR3 DNA sequence: TGTGCCTGGATTGGGGGCACCGGGGAGCTGTTTTTT. Translated: CAWIGGTGELFF.

This clonotype has just a few counts. The CDR3, as DNA: TGTGCCAGCAGCTTAGACATGCGGGACGGCACAGATACGCAGTATTTT. It specifies CASSLDMRDGTDTQYF. This rearrangement joins TRBV7-2 to TRBJ2-3; possible D gene TRBD2, 6 bases. Looked up from germline, CDR1 is SGHTA and CDR2 is FQGNSA. V was cut by 1 base and J by 1 base, with 12 bases left in between. There are 16 residues in the CDR3.

The chain recombines TRBV5-6 with TRBJ2-7, with 7 bases matching TRBD1. This CDR3 has 14 residues. Germline values: CDR1 SGHDT, CDR2 YYEEEE. V was clipped by 1 base and J by 7 bases; unmatched bases: 8. The CDR3 loop is CASSLWRQGGEQYF. CDR3 nucleotides: TGTGCCAGCAGCTTGTGGAGACAGGGCGGTGAGCAGTACTTC.

The chain carries TRBV4-2 and TRBJ2-1; the D gene is possibly TRBD1 (6 bases). Germline lookup yields CDR1 LGHNA and CDR2 YNFKEQ. Trimming removed 0 bases at V and 3 bases at J, with 12 bases between. CDR3 length: 16 residues. The CDR3 DNA sequence: TGTGCCAGCAGCCAAGAGGGGCAGGGGTTCTACAATGAGCAGTTCTTC. This translates into CASSQEGQGFYNEQFF.

This rearrangement joins TRBV6-4 to TRBJ2-1, with 9 bases fitting TRBD2. V gave up 4 bases and J gave up 3 bases; unmatched junction bases: 1. This CDR3 spans 14 amino acids. Germline V lookup: CDR1 MRHNA, CDR2 SNTAGT. Here the CDR3 reads CASSASGDYNEQFF. DNA of the CDR3: TGTGCCAGCAGTGCTAGCGGGGACTACAATGAGCAGTTCTTC.

This clonotype has only a few counts. The genes are TRBV27 and TRBJ2-7; D possibly uses TRBD1 or TRBD2 (5 bases each). The V and J ends lost 8 bases and 4 bases respectively, with 12 bases between them. Germline CDR1 is MNHEY and CDR2 is SMNVEV (reference sequence). This CDR3 has 12 amino acids. CDR3 coding DNA: TGTGCCAGCGGGGGTCTATGGTACGAGCAGTACTTC. It translates to CASGGLWYEQYF.

At least ten counts were recorded for this clonotype. This chain connects TRBV5-1 to TRBJ2-3; 9 nucleotides match TRBD1. The germline gives CDR1 SGHRS, CDR2 YFSETQ. J gave up 3 bases and V 0 bases, and 2 bases lay outside the gene matches. The CDR3 spans 15 residues. CDR3 in DNA: TGCGCCAGCAGCTTGGGACAGGGGGTGACAGATACGCAGTATTTT. Encoded protein: CASSLGQGVTDTQYF.

J is TRBJ2-1 and V is TRBV14; D is ambiguous. Germline V CDR1 and CDR2: SGHDN, FVKESK. The CDR3 contains 11 residues. The V and J ends lost 1 base and 7 bases respectively, with 2 bases between them. The CDR3 loop is CASSQGNEQFF. In DNA form, the CDR3 reads TGTGCCAGCAGCCAAGGAAATGAGCAGTTCTTC.

This clonotype was seen only a few times. The chain joins TRBV7-6 to TRBJ2-1, with D hard to call. V was clipped by 3 bases and J by 2 bases, with 11 bases between them. The germline V gene has CDR1 SGHVS and CDR2 FNYEAQ. The CDR3 length is 15 residues. Written as DNA, the CDR3 is TGTGCCAGCAGCTTGGGCCTAGGACCCTACAATGAGCAGTTCTTC. Protein sequence: CASSLGLGPYNEQFF.

The chain uses TRBV28 and TRBJ2-3, with 7 bases lining up with TRBD1. V was clipped by 4 bases and J by 2 bases; unmatched bases: 12. Looked up from germline, CDR1 is MDHEN and CDR2 is SYDVKM. This CDR3 has 17 residues. CDR3 bases: TGTGCCAGCAGTTCCCCCCCGGGACAGAAGTCCACAGATACGCAGTATTTT. Amino acids: CASSSPPGQKSTDTQYF.

Judged by abundance, this clonotype is medium-sized. The CDR3 loop is CSARDPAGGGSYEQYF. The CDR3 coding sequence is TGCAGTGCTAGAGACCCGGCCGGTGGCGGTTCCTACGAGCAGTACTTC. The genes are TRBV20-1 and TRBJ2-7; unclear D gene. The CDR3 runs to 16 residues. From germline, CDR1 is DFQATT and CDR2 SNEGSKA (reference sequence). The V end was cut by 0 bases, the J end by 1 base, with 16 bases between.

This clonotype was seen only a few times. This rearrangement joins TRBV27 to TRBJ1-1, with 7 bases that match TRBD1. The CDR3 contains 15 residues. Germline loops: CDR1 MNHEY, CDR2 SMNVEV (reference sequence). V lost 4 bases and J lost 0; bases outside the gene matches: 5. DNA of the CDR3: TGTGCCAGCAGTTCCCCGGGACAGATGAACACTGAAGCTTTCTTT. It yields the protein CASSSPGQMNTEAFF.

This clonotype was found a few times. This chain joins TRBV7-3 and TRBJ1-1; D may be TRBD1 (5 bases). The CDR3 covers 17 residues. Trimming took 3 bases from V and 1 from J, leaving 18 bases between them. Germline CDR1 SGHTA, CDR2 FQGTGA. The CDR3 spells CASSFIRANSGNTEAFF. In DNA, the CDR3 is TGTGCCAGCAGCTTTATCAGGGCAAACTCGGGGAACACTGAAGCTTTCTTT.

V usage is TRBV12-3 or TRBV12-4 and J usage is TRBJ2-3, with TRBD2 matching over 9 bases. V shed 4 bases and J 3 bases; nucleotides not matched to a gene: 5. The CDR3 is made up of 15 amino acids. The CDR3 region has the DNA TGTGCCAGCAGTTGGCCTAGCGGGGCAACAGATACGCAGTATTTT. Amino acids: CASSWPSGATDTQYF.